The present T cell receptor (beta chain) was sequenced within a study of T-cell memory formation after mild COVID-19. The wider study: TCR clusters were mostly confined to one donor each.

One entry per CDR3 protein results from TCRdb running MiXCR on the 5' RACE reads. The sample has 250,000 or so distinct CDR3 sequences, over 15% seen once. Looked up from germline, CDR1 is SGHRS and CDR2 is YFSETQ. The CDR3 is made up of 14 amino acids. After removal of 4 bases from V and 6 bases from J, the junction contained 9 bases not matched to a gene. This clonotype has only a few counts. The receptor was isolated from a man aged 18 to 29 who had mild COVID-19 (a few samples of this study predate the infection). Cell type and time point are not known. The gene calls are TRBV5-1 and TRBJ1-2; 7 bases line up with TRBD1. Material: PBMCs or a T cell subset sorted from them (not recorded which). CDR3 DNA sequence: TGCGCCAGCAGCCCAGGGGGTGGAAAGGATGGCTACACCTTC. This codes for CASSPGGGKDGYTF.